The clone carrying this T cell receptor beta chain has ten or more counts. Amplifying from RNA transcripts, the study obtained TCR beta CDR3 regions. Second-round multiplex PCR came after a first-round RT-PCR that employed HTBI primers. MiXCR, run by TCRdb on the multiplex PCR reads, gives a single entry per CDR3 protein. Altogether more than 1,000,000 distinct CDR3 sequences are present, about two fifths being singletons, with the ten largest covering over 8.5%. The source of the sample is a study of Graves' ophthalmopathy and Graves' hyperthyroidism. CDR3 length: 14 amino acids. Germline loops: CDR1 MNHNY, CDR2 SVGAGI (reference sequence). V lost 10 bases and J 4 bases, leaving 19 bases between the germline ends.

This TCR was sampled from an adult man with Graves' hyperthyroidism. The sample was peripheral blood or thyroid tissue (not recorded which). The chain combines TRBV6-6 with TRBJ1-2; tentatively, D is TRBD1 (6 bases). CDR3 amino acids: CATLPLTGIYGYTF. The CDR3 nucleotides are TGTGCCACCCTGCCGCTCACAGGGATCTATGGCTACACCTTC.